Listed here is a single T cell receptor (beta chain). Its cognate antigen is unknown. Measured with immunoSEQ multiplex PCR; TCRdb has only the in-frame clones, and not every one. Among about 700,000 clones listed, roughly nine tenths were seen once. Naive CD8 populations comprised CD45RO-negative cells positively selected for CCR7, excluding terminally differentiated effector memory CD45RA+ cells. The record originates from a study of shared clonotypes between healthy human individuals. General study results and limits: Generation probability values for non-shared clonotypes were lower than those for clonotypes shared by all four donors.

The junction had 8 bases not matched to a gene; V was cut back by 3 bases and J by 5 bases. The CDR3 contains 15 residues. Germline loops: CDR1 SNHLY, CDR2 FYNNEI. Specimen: naive CD8+ T cells sorted from blood. The sequence was obtained from a man aged 25-40 years in good health. The chain joins TRBV2 to TRBJ2-5; TRBD1 matches 8 bases. CDR3 sequence reads: CASSEAQGGVETQYF. As DNA, the CDR3 is TGTGCCAGCAGTGAGGCACAGGGGGGAGTGGAGACCCAGTACTTC.